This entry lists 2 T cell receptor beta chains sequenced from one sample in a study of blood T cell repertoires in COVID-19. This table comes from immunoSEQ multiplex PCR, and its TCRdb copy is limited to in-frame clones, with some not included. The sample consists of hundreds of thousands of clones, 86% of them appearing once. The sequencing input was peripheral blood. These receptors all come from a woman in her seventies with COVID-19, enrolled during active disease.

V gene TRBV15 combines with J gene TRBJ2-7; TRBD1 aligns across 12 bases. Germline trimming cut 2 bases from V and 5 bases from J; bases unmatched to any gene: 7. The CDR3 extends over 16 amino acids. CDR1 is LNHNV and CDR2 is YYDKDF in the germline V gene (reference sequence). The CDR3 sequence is CATSRSRGTGGHEQYF. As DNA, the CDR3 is TGTGCCACCAGCAGATCACGCGGGACAGGGGGCCACGAGCAGTACTTC.

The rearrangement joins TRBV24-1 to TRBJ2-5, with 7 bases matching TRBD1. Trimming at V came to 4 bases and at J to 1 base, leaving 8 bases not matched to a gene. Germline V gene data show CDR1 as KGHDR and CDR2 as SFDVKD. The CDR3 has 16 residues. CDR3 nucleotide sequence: TGTGCCACCAGTGACACTCCCAGGACAGGCCAAGAGACCCAGTACTTC. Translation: CATSDTPRTGQETQYF.